This TCR beta chain was captured by sequencing in a study of CD8 T cells in cerebrospinal fluid in Alzheimer's disease. This clonotype registers medium-sized by frequency. The antigen is not known. CDR3 length: 15 residues. Germline-derived CDR1 and CDR2 are DFQATT and SNEGSKA (reference sequence). Study-level findings and limits: Expanded clones of at least 3% were commoner in Alzheimer's patients than healthy subjects. EBV-specific clones were neither the most expanded nor enriched in Alzheimer's patients. The authors cautioned that cerebrospinal fluid EBV-specific TCRs do not prove EBV causes Alzheimer's.

CSF cells underwent 10X single-cell V(D)J and 5' gene-expression profiling. After re-calling the 10x single-cell sequencing reads, TCRdb lists one entry per CDR3 protein, DNA absent. This sample's table has 1,500 to 2,000 distinct CDR3 sequences. This TCR derives from a human donor in good health. J is TRBJ2-5 and V is TRBV20-1; TCRdb indicates TRBD1, and absent DNA this call remains unverified. The sample was cerebrospinal fluid. Here the CDR3 reads CSAAPGQGSWETQYF.